These 4 T cell receptor beta chains were all obtained from the same sample, sequenced in a study of naive and memory T cell subsets. Two oligonucleotides, mixed equimolar, formed the beta constant-region primer covering TRBC1 and TRBC2. Nested alpha and beta constant-region primers with the SP2 primer drove four PCR rounds on ligated cDNA. TCRdb used MiXCR to reprocess the UMI-ligation and nested PCR reads, holding one entry per CDR3 protein. There are 8,500 to 10,000 distinct CDR3 sequences in the sample; roughly 5.4% occur only once, and about 56% lies in the top ten. Sequenced material: CD4+ TEMRA cells from blood. The subset is: effector memory re-expressing CD45RA, CD45RA+ CD27-. The origin of the receptors is a human donor in good health.

This clonotype was seen at least ten times. The chain combines TRBV3-2 with TRBJ2-2; the listed D gene, TRBD1, was not tested against the DNA. TRBV3-2 is a pseudogene segment. The CDR3 sequence is 17 residues long. CDR3: CASSQDQGGRNTGELFF. The DNA of the CDR3 is TGTGCCAGCAGCCAAGATCAAGGGGGAAGGAACACCGGGGAGCTGTTTTTT.

This clonotype was picked up many times. The chain combines TRBV18 with TRBJ2-3; D not certain. Germline values: CDR1 KGHSH, CDR2 LQKENI. CDR3 length: 13 residues. Deletions cut 0 bases from V and 4 bases from J, with 5 bases between. DNA of the CDR3: TGTGCCAGCTCACCACCGGTAGCAGATACGCAGTATTTT. Translation: CASSPPVADTQYF.

This clonotype was picked up many times. The rearrangement joins TRBV2 to TRBJ1-5; maybe TRBD1 (5 bases). The V end lost 6 bases, the J end lost 1 base, and 13 bases lay between the germline ends. Germline CDR1 and CDR2: SNHLY and FYNNEI. This CDR3 spans 15 amino acids. The CDR3 DNA sequence: TGTGCCAGCAGAGTCTTCCGGGGGAGCAATCAGCCCCAGCATTTT. Translating gives CASRVFRGSNQPQHF.

This clonotype was counted only a few times. CDR3 region: CASSGGGSLNGYSNQPQHF. The CDR3 DNA sequence: TGTGCCAGCAGTGGGGGGGGCTCCCTGAATGGATATAGCAATCAGCCCCAGCATTTT. The chain couples TRBV12-3 or TRBV12-4 to TRBJ1-5; D is possibly TRBD1 (6 bases). Trimming took off 5 bases at V and 0 bases at J, with 23 bases between the two ends. This CDR3 is built from 19 residues.